This T cell receptor (beta chain) was found in a study of shared clonotypes between healthy human individuals. Study findings and constraints: The sampled material consisted only of blood, and tissue repertoires are likely to differ. Among non-shared clonotypes, generation probabilities were lower than among those shared by all four donors.

About this clone: The antigen remains undetermined. This specimen includes other DNA sequences encoding the same CDR3.

The assay used deep level. Every subset's genomic DNA went evenly onto several immunoSEQ plates. The data were produced by immunoSEQ multiplex PCR, yet TCRdb's version contains in-frame clones alone and is incomplete. The sample consists of approximately 2,000,000 clones, around 90% of them appearing once. The CDR3 consists of 14 residues. V trimming: 3 bases; J trimming: 1 base; junction bases outside the gene matches: 2. Germline V gives CDR1 SGHVS, CDR2 FNYEAQ. This receptor was obtained from a young man in good health. Some clones in this sample may be carry-over from other donors' samples. The J gene is TRBJ2-5, the V gene TRBV7-6; 7 bases fit TRBD1. The sequenced sample consisted of naive CD4+ T cells from PBMCs. Subset defined: CD45RA+ positively selected. The CDR3 loop is CASSLGQTQETQYF. The CDR3 nucleotides are TGTGCCAGCAGCTTGGGACAGACCCAAGAGACCCAGTACTTC.